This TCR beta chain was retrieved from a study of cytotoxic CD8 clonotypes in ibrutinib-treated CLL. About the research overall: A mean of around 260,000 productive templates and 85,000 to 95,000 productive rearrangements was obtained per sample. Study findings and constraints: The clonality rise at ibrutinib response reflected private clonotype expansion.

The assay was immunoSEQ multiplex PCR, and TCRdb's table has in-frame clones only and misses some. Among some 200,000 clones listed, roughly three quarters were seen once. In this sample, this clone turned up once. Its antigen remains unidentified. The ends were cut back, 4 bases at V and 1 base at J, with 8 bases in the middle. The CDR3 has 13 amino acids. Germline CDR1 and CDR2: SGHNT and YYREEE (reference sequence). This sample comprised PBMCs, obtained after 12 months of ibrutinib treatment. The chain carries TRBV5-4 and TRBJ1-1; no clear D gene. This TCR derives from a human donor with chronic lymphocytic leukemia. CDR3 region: CASSPAGNTEAFF. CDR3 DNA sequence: TGTGCCAGCAGCCCCGCCGGGAACACTGAAGCTTTCTTT.